The 19 T cell receptor beta chains given below trace back to one sample, sequenced in a study of T cell responses to AZD1222 COVID-19 vaccine. The method was immunoSEQ multiplex PCR; TCRdb's version includes in-frame clones alone and lacks a portion of them. Of over 110,000 clones in the sample, approximately 90% were seen once. The sequences come from peripheral blood, collected on day 0 of AZD1222 vaccination. The receptors here all came from an adult in good health.

CDR3 coding DNA: TGTGCCAGCAGCTTAGCGGACGGGATTTACGAGCAGTACTTC. Translation gives CASSLADGIYEQYF. This rearrangement joins TRBV7-8 to TRBJ2-7; a weak D match, TRBD2 (5 bases). The CDR3 length is 14 residues. V dropped 0 bases and J dropped 4 bases, with 10 bases sitting between them. The germline V gene encodes CDR1 SGHVS and CDR2 FQNEAQ.

V is TRBV27 and J is TRBJ2-3; TRBD2 aligns across 8 bases. This CDR3 comprises 16 residues. Unmatched junction bases numbered 7, after V lost 3 bases and J lost 2 bases. CDR1 and CDR2 from the germline V gene are MNHEY and SMNVEV (reference sequence). The chain's CDR3 is CASSFSREGLTDTQYF. The CDR3 DNA sequence: TGTGCCAGCAGTTTTTCCCGGGAGGGCCTCACAGATACGCAGTATTTT.

The V gene is TRBV7-2, the J gene TRBJ2-1; the D gene could be TRBD1 or TRBD2 (5 bases each). Germline CDR1 is SGHTA and CDR2 is FQGNSA. Between the trimmed V and J ends, which lost 1 base and 9 bases, there was a span of 13 bases. This CDR3 comprises 14 residues. Here the CDR3 DNA reads TGTGCCAGCAGCTTAGACCCAGGGACCGGTGAGCAGTTCTTC. Protein product: CASSLDPGTGEQFF.

The rearrangement joins TRBV18 to TRBJ1-2; possibly TRBD1 for D (5 bases). Germline CDR1 reads KGHSH; CDR2 reads LQKENI. There are 15 residues in the CDR3. The V and J ends lost 8 bases and 7 bases respectively, with 23 bases between them. The DNA for the CDR3 is TGTGCCAGCCAACTGAAGGGGTCGGCCCCCCTTGGCTACACCTTC. It yields the protein CASQLKGSAPLGYTF.

The chain uses TRBV11-3 and TRBJ2-1; no clear D gene. Germline assignment: CDR1 SGHNT and CDR2 YENEEA. With 0 bases removed from V and 10 bases from J, the gap between germline ends came to 10 bases. The CDR3 extends over 13 amino acids. CDR3 sequence: CASSLDVATEQFF. CDR3 nucleotide sequence: TGTGCCAGCAGCTTAGATGTGGCTACCGAGCAGTTCTTC.

This rearrangement joins TRBV6-5 to TRBJ1-2; a weak D match, TRBD1 (6 bases). This CDR3 spans 13 amino acids. The ends were cut back, 7 bases at V and 8 bases at J, with 17 bases in the middle. CDR1 MNHEY and CDR2 SVGAGI come from the germline V gene. CDR3: CASTTGFLGGYTF. The CDR3 DNA reads TGTGCCAGCACCACAGGGTTTTTGGGCGGCTACACCTTC.

The rearrangement uses TRBV13 and TRBJ2-1; the D is unclear. Germline V gives CDR1 PRHDT, CDR2 FYEKMQ (reference sequence). Between the trimmed V and J ends, which lost 3 bases and 9 bases, there was a span of 9 bases. CDR3 length: 12 amino acids. In DNA form, the CDR3 reads TGTGCCAGCAGCTTGCAGTACTCTGAGCAGTTCTTC. It yields the protein CASSLQYSEQFF.

V and J are TRBV7-9 and TRBJ1-2; 9 bases line up with TRBD1. V shed 5 bases and J 4 bases; nucleotides not matched to a gene: 8. CDR1 is SEHNR and CDR2 is FQNEAQ in the germline V gene (reference sequence). The length of the CDR3 is 15 residues. CDR3 DNA sequence: TGTGCCAGCAGCGCCGGGACAGGGTTCGTCTATGGCTACACCTTC. Its translation: CASSAGTGFVYGYTF.

This sequence joins TRBV19 and TRBJ2-3, with 7 positions matching TRBD1. The length of the CDR3 is 14 residues. V dropped 7 bases and J dropped 2; count of bases not matched to a gene: 6. Germline-derived CDR1 and CDR2 are LNHDA and SQIVND (reference sequence). CDR3 bases: TGTGCCAGTAAGCCGACAGGGCCCACAGATACGCAGTATTTT. It translates to CASKPTGPTDTQYF.

The chain links TRBV6-2 or TRBV6-3 to TRBJ2-5, with D possibly TRBD2 on 6 matching bases. V dropped 5 bases and J dropped 1 base, with 11 bases sitting between them. Germline CDR1 and CDR2: MNHEY and SVGEGT. The CDR3 has 14 amino acids. CDR3: CASSGTFIQETQYF. The CDR3 nucleotides are TGTGCCAGCAGTGGGACTTTCATCCAAGAGACCCAGTACTTC.

J is TRBJ1-5 and V is TRBV19, with D uncertain. The CDR3 contains 13 residues. Between the trimmed V and J ends, which lost 0 bases and 9 bases, there was a span of 9 bases. The V gene's germline CDR1 is LNHDA and CDR2 SQIVND (reference sequence). CDR3 in DNA: TGTGCCAGTAGTATAGATCCGTACTGGCCCCAGCATTTT. Amino acids: CASSIDPYWPQHF.

This chain connects TRBV5-5 to TRBJ2-1, with D unclear. V lost 0 bases and J 8 bases, leaving 15 bases between the germline ends. Germline V gene sequence: CDR1 SGHKS, CDR2 YYEKEE (reference sequence). The CDR3 sequence is 15 residues long. CDR3 bases: TGTGCCAGCAGCTTGGCAGGAGCCCGCCGTTATGAGCAGTTCTTC. Protein sequence: CASSLAGARRYEQFF.

The chain recombines TRBV28 with TRBJ2-1, with TRBD2 matching 9 bases. CDR3 length: 14 residues. CDR1 MDHEN and CDR2 SYDVKM come from the germline V gene. Germline trimming cut 7 bases from V and 7 bases from J; bases unmatched to any gene: 8. The DNA of the CDR3 is TGTGCCAGCACCCTGGGACTAGCAGCGAATGAGCAGTTCTTC. Protein sequence: CASTLGLAANEQFF. The whole variable domain, remainder taken from reference TRBV28 and TRBJ2-1, is DVKVTQSSRYLVKRTGEKVFLECVQDMDHENMFWYRQDPGLGLRLIYFSYDVKMKEKGDIPEGYSVSREKKERFSLILESASTNQTSMYLCASTLGLAANEQFFGPGTRLTVL.

V gene TRBV2 combines with J gene TRBJ1-2, with TRBD1 as a possible D gene (6 bases). Trimming removed 4 bases at V and 6 bases at J, with 21 bases between. Germline CDR1 is SNHLY and CDR2 is FYNNEI. The CDR3 is 16 amino acids. The DNA of the CDR3 is TGTGCCAGCAGTGTATCATCCGGGACAAAGGTCGATGGCTACACCTTC. Protein sequence: CASSVSSGTKVDGYTF.

The chain recombines TRBV27 with TRBJ1-1; D ambiguous. The germline gives CDR1 MNHEY, CDR2 SMNVEV (reference sequence). Between the trimmed V and J ends, which lost 3 bases and 2 bases, there was a span of 13 bases. The CDR3 contains 15 residues. CDR3 coding DNA: TGTGCCAGCAGTTTCTCCCGCGCGGCCAACACTGAAGCTTTCTTT. Residues: CASSFSRAANTEAFF.

The chain employs TRBV7-8 and TRBJ1-4, with a possible D match to TRBD1 (6 bases). V lost 5 bases and J lost 1, with 8 bases in between. The germline CDR1 and CDR2 sequences are SGHVS and FQNEAQ. The CDR3 length is 14 residues. Written as DNA, the CDR3 is TGTGCCAGCAGCCGGGGGCGAACTAATGAAAAACTGTTTTTT. This encodes CASSRGRTNEKLFF.

The chain carries TRBV29-1 and TRBJ1-2; TRBD1 agrees at 7 bases. The V gene's germline CDR1 is SQVTM and CDR2 ANQGSEA. The CDR3 runs to 14 residues. V was clipped by 6 bases and J by 3 bases; unmatched bases: 10. Here the CDR3 DNA reads TGCAGCGTGACAGGGAGGCTCGGGGACTATGGCTACACCTTC. This sequence encodes CSVTGRLGDYGYTF.

This sequence joins TRBV30 and TRBJ1-6, with 7 bases that match TRBD1. V gave up 2 bases and J gave up 8 bases; unmatched junction bases: 9. This CDR3 is 15 amino acids long. Germline V lookup: CDR1 GTSNPN, CDR2 SVGIG (reference sequence). The CDR3 protein is CAWSPRTGVDSPLHF. CDR3 sequence (DNA): TGTGCCTGGAGTCCCCGCACAGGGGTCGATTCACCCCTCCACTTT.

This clone was counted only a few times. The rearrangement joins TRBV9 to TRBJ1-1; no reliable D call. The V end was cut by 3 bases, the J end by 2 bases, with 8 bases between. This CDR3 has 13 residues. Germline lookup yields CDR1 SGDLS and CDR2 YYNGEE. For the CDR3, the DNA is TGTGCCAGCAGCGAAACACCTAACACTGAAGCTTTCTTT. Translating gives CASSETPNTEAFF.